Listed below are T cell receptor beta chains from one sample, sequenced in a study of vaccination effects on CD4 cells after COVID-19. For these receptors, no antigen is known. Sequencing used immunoSEQ multiplex PCR; TCRdb keeps in-frame clones, though not all of them. Counted here are 25,000 to 35,000 clones, more than 75% occurring once; the ten biggest clones make up approximately 1.4%. Sequenced material: CD4+ T cells from PBMCs cultured with HCoV-NL63 spike peptides, taken after COVID-19 vaccination. These receptors came from a human donor who received a COVID-19 vaccine. Some clones in this sample may be carry-over from other donors' samples. The CDR3 runs from the conserved cysteine through the conserved F or W. Fields, in order: clone size, D gene, J gene, V gene, CDR3 protein, CDR3 DNA. The D gene is left open where the match is weak. A row's size may be missing; if present it is once, few, many or a size class.

abundance: NA; d_gene: TRBD1; j_gene: TRBJ2-1; v_gene: TRBV9; CDR3aa: CASSGYSGQGLNEQFF; CDR3nt: TGTGCCAGCAGCGGATACTCAGGACAGGGTTTGAATGAGCAGTTCTTC
abundance: NA; d_gene: TRBD1; j_gene: TRBJ1-5; v_gene: TRBV6-4; CDR3aa: CASSRTGGQPQHF; CDR3nt: TGTGCCAGCAGCCGGACAGGGGGCCAGCCCCAGCATTTT
abundance: once; d_gene: NA; j_gene: TRBJ1-4; v_gene: TRBV4-1; CDR3aa: CASSQVPTNEKLFF; CDR3nt: TGCGCCAGCAGCCAAGTCCCAACTAATGAAAAACTGTTTTTT
abundance: NA; d_gene: NA; j_gene: TRBJ2-3; v_gene: TRBV11-3; CDR3aa: CASSSHRGTDTQYF; CDR3nt: TGTGCCAGCAGCTCTCACAGGGGCACAGATACGCAGTATTTT
abundance: once; d_gene: NA; j_gene: TRBJ1-5; v_gene: TRBV28; CDR3aa: CASSLYGSNQPQHF; CDR3nt: TGTGCCAGCAGTTTATATGGGAGCAATCAGCCCCAGCATTTT
abundance: NA; d_gene: NA; j_gene: TRBJ1-2; v_gene: TRBV11-2; CDR3aa: CASSRNIRANYGYTF; CDR3nt: TGTGCCAGCAGCCGTAATATAAGAGCTAACTATGGCTACACCTTC
abundance: NA; d_gene: TRBD1; j_gene: TRBJ2-3; v_gene: TRBV7-9; CDR3aa: CASSARDRASTDTQYF; CDR3nt: TGTGCCAGCAGCGCCCGGGACAGAGCTAGCACAGATACGCAGTATTTT
abundance: NA; d_gene: NA; j_gene: TRBJ2-1; v_gene: TRBV21-1; CDR3aa: CASSKATGACSIYYNEQFF; CDR3nt: TGTGCCAGCAGCAAAGCGACAGGGGCTTGTTCTATCTACTACAATGAGCAGTTCTTC
abundance: once; d_gene: NA; j_gene: TRBJ1-1; v_gene: TRBV7-2; CDR3aa: CASSLVRTAEAFF; CDR3nt: TGTGCCAGCAGCTTAGTCAGGACCGCTGAAGCTTTCTTT
abundance: NA; d_gene: NA; j_gene: TRBJ1-3; v_gene: TRBV4-2; CDR3aa: CASSQDPQGNTIYF; CDR3nt: TGTGCCAGCAGCCAAGATCCGCAGGGAAACACCATATATTTT
abundance: NA; d_gene: TRBD2; j_gene: TRBJ2-3; v_gene: TRBV7-3; CDR3aa: CASSLSPPSGGTDTQYF; CDR3nt: TGTGCCAGCAGCTTAAGTCCCCCTAGCGGGGGCACAGATACGCAGTATTTT
abundance: once; d_gene: NA; j_gene: TRBJ1-1; v_gene: TRBV18; CDR3aa: CASSPPTTVKNTEAFF; CDR3nt: TGTGCCAGCTCACCACCAACGACAGTAAAGAACACTGAAGCTTTCTTT
abundance: NA; d_gene: NA; j_gene: TRBJ1-6; v_gene: TRBV19; CDR3aa: CASSTEYSPLHF; CDR3nt: TGTGCCAGTAGTACCGAGTATTCACCCCTCCACTTT
abundance: NA; d_gene: TRBD2; j_gene: TRBJ2-2; v_gene: TRBV6-6; CDR3aa: CASSYPPATSGGELFF; CDR3nt: TGTGCCAGCAGTTACCCACCAGCTACTAGCGGCGGGGAGCTGTTTTTT
abundance: NA; d_gene: NA; j_gene: TRBJ2-3; v_gene: TRBV9; CDR3aa: CASSVGGPLNTQYF; CDR3nt: TGTGCCAGCAGCGTAGGGGGGCCGCTGAATACGCAGTATTTT
abundance: NA; d_gene: TRBD1; j_gene: TRBJ1-5; v_gene: TRBV2; CDR3aa: CASQQGASNQPQHF; CDR3nt: TGTGCCAGCCAACAGGGGGCGAGCAATCAGCCCCAGCATTTT
abundance: NA; d_gene: TRBD2; j_gene: TRBJ2-5; v_gene: TRBV28; CDR3aa: CASSLVGGWETQYF; CDR3nt: TGTGCCAGCAGTTTGGTCGGGGGGTGGGAGACCCAGTACTTC
abundance: NA; d_gene: TRBD1; j_gene: TRBJ2-5; v_gene: TRBV19; CDR3aa: CASSWDSQETQYF; CDR3nt: TGTGCCAGTAGTTGGGACAGCCAAGAGACCCAGTACTTC
abundance: NA; d_gene: TRBD1; j_gene: TRBJ1-1; v_gene: TRBV9; CDR3aa: CASSVGPGQGEKTEAFF; CDR3nt: TGTGCCAGCAGCGTCGGTCCTGGACAGGGAGAGAAGACTGAAGCTTTCTTT
abundance: NA; d_gene: NA; j_gene: TRBJ2-4; v_gene: TRBV10-3; CDR3aa: CAISESGTNQNIQYF; CDR3nt: TGTGCCATCAGTGAGTCTGGAACAAACCAAAACATTCAGTACTTC
abundance: NA; d_gene: NA; j_gene: TRBJ2-6; v_gene: TRBV5-1; CDR3aa: CASSLGPGDTGANVLTF; CDR3nt: TGCGCCAGCAGCTTGGGGCCAGGGGACACCGGGGCCAACGTCCTGACTTTC
abundance: NA; d_gene: TRBD2; j_gene: TRBJ2-1; v_gene: TRBV29-1; CDR3aa: CSASTSGGHYNEQFF; CDR3nt: TGCAGCGCCTCGACTAGCGGGGGGCACTACAATGAGCAGTTCTTC
abundance: NA; d_gene: TRBD1; j_gene: TRBJ1-1; v_gene: TRBV18; CDR3aa: CASSPGTGKIGTEAFF; CDR3nt: TGTGCCAGCTCACCGGGGACAGGGAAGATCGGGACTGAAGCTTTCTTT
abundance: NA; d_gene: NA; j_gene: TRBJ1-2; v_gene: TRBV7-8; CDR3aa: CASSPGFGYGYTF; CDR3nt: TGTGCCAGCAGCCCAGGGTTCGGGTATGGCTACACCTTC
abundance: few; d_gene: NA; j_gene: TRBJ1-6; v_gene: TRBV15; CDR3aa: CATSRDRGSPLHF; CDR3nt: TGTGCCACCAGCAGAGATCGCGGTTCACCCCTCCACTTT
abundance: NA; d_gene: TRBD1; j_gene: TRBJ1-6; v_gene: TRBV4-1; CDR3aa: CASSQLDRPNSPLHF; CDR3nt: TGCGCCAGCAGCCAGTTGGACAGGCCAAATTCACCCCTCCACTTT
abundance: NA; d_gene: TRBD1; j_gene: TRBJ2-6; v_gene: TRBV30; CDR3aa: CAWTTKGAPGANVLTF; CDR3nt: TGTGCCTGGACTACAAAGGGGGCTCCTGGGGCCAACGTCCTGACTTTC
abundance: NA; d_gene: TRBD2; j_gene: TRBJ2-1; v_gene: TRBV7-8; CDR3aa: CASSLGQGGGIHEQFF; CDR3nt: TGTGCCAGCAGCTTAGGTCAAGGCGGGGGTATCCATGAGCAGTTCTTC
abundance: few; d_gene: NA; j_gene: TRBJ1-3; v_gene: TRBV7-9; CDR3aa: CASSYGGNTIYF; CDR3nt: TGTGCCAGCAGTTACGGGGGGAACACCATATATTTT
abundance: NA; d_gene: TRBD1; j_gene: TRBJ1-1; v_gene: TRBV4-3; CDR3aa: CASSQNRDSLLNTEAFF; CDR3nt: TGCGCCAGCAGCCAGAACCGGGACAGCCTTTTGAACACTGAAGCTTTCTTT
abundance: NA; d_gene: NA; j_gene: TRBJ1-4; v_gene: TRBV28; CDR3aa: CASSSVSPLFF; CDR3nt: TGTGCCAGCAGTTCTGTATCTCCACTGTTTTTT
abundance: NA; d_gene: TRBD2; j_gene: TRBJ2-1; v_gene: TRBV10-1; CDR3aa: CASSETPPSGGTYNEQFF; CDR3nt: TGCGCCAGCAGTGAGACCCCCCCTAGCGGGGGGACCTACAATGAGCAGTTCTTC
abundance: NA; d_gene: NA; j_gene: TRBJ2-3; v_gene: TRBV5-5; CDR3aa: CASSLGQGRSTDTQYF; CDR3nt: TGTGCCAGCAGCTTGGGGCAGGGAAGGTCCACAGATACGCAGTATTTT
abundance: NA; d_gene: TRBD2; j_gene: TRBJ2-4; v_gene: TRBV7-2; CDR3aa: CASTLLGGAKNIQYF; CDR3nt: TGTGCCAGCACCCTCCTGGGGGGGGCCAAAAACATTCAGTACTTC
abundance: few; d_gene: NA; j_gene: TRBJ1-5; v_gene: TRBV7-9; CDR3aa: CASSLPNQPQHF; CDR3nt: TGTGCCAGCAGCTTACCCAATCAGCCCCAGCATTTT
abundance: NA; d_gene: NA; j_gene: TRBJ2-1; v_gene: TRBV5-4; CDR3aa: CASSFGGGPGTYNEQFF; CDR3nt: TGTGCCAGCAGCTTTGGCGGCGGTCCGGGGACCTACAATGAGCAGTTCTTC
abundance: NA; d_gene: NA; j_gene: TRBJ1-1; v_gene: TRBV29-1; CDR3aa: CSVAQSNTEAFF; CDR3nt: TGCAGCGTTGCACAGAGTAACACTGAAGCTTTCTTT
abundance: NA; d_gene: NA; j_gene: TRBJ1-1; v_gene: TRBV3-1/TRBV3-2; CDR3aa: CASSQFPVAFF; CDR3nt: TGTGCCAGCAGCCAATTCCCGGTCGCTTTCTTT
abundance: NA; d_gene: TRBD1; j_gene: TRBJ2-2; v_gene: TRBV5-1; CDR3aa: CASSWDSNAGELFF; CDR3nt: TGCGCCAGCAGTTGGGACAGTAACGCCGGGGAGCTGTTTTTT
abundance: NA; d_gene: NA; j_gene: TRBJ2-1; v_gene: TRBV20-1; CDR3aa: CSAQYVNEQFF; CDR3nt: TGCAGTGCTCAGTACGTAAATGAGCAGTTCTTC
abundance: NA; d_gene: NA; j_gene: TRBJ1-6; v_gene: TRBV6-4; CDR3aa: CASSDSRRGSYSPLHF; CDR3nt: TGTGCCAGCAGTGACTCGAGACGAGGGTCTTATTCACCCCTCCACTTT
abundance: NA; d_gene: NA; j_gene: TRBJ2-2; v_gene: TRBV6-5; CDR3aa: CASSYSPVRGELFF; CDR3nt: TGTGCCAGCAGTTACTCCCCAGTGCGGGGGGAGCTGTTTTTT
abundance: NA; d_gene: NA; j_gene: TRBJ1-2; v_gene: TRBV19; CDR3aa: CASSIPGVYGYTF; CDR3nt: TGTGCCAGTAGTATCCCAGGGGTTTATGGCTACACCTTC
abundance: few; d_gene: NA; j_gene: TRBJ1-1; v_gene: TRBV2; CDR3aa: CASLTGNLNTEAFF; CDR3nt: TGTGCCAGCTTGACGGGAAACTTGAACACTGAAGCTTTCTTT
abundance: NA; d_gene: NA; j_gene: TRBJ1-4; v_gene: TRBV12-3/TRBV12-4; CDR3aa: CASRDGGEKLFF; CDR3nt: TGTGCCAGTCGTGATGGGGGGGAAAAACTGTTTTTT
abundance: NA; d_gene: TRBD2; j_gene: TRBJ2-5; v_gene: TRBV7-8; CDR3aa: CASTRGGDRETQYF; CDR3nt: TGTGCCAGCACCCGGGGGGGCGACAGAGAGACCCAGTACTTC
abundance: NA; d_gene: NA; j_gene: TRBJ2-2; v_gene: TRBV2; CDR3aa: CASTFANTGELFF; CDR3nt: TGTGCCAGCACCTTCGCGAACACCGGGGAGCTGTTTTTT
abundance: NA; d_gene: NA; j_gene: TRBJ1-1; v_gene: TRBV20-1; CDR3aa: CSARELTEAFF; CDR3nt: TGCAGTGCTAGAGAACTCACTGAAGCTTTCTTT
abundance: few; d_gene: NA; j_gene: TRBJ2-6; v_gene: TRBV10-1; CDR3aa: CASSPEQGQALGANVLTF; CDR3nt: TGCGCCAGCAGTCCTGAACAGGGTCAAGCCCTCGGGGCCAACGTCCTGACTTTC